What follows describes a single T cell receptor (beta chain). This sample is part of a study of control samples from healthy donors and cancer patients. This CDR3 is 16 amino acids long. The V gene end was trimmed by 3 bases and the J gene end by 3 bases; junction bases not matched to a gene: 4. Germline V gives CDR1 MNHEY, CDR2 SVGEGT. The table came from immunoSEQ multiplex PCR; TCRdb's copy has only in-frame clones and leaves some out. The repertoire holds 100,000 or so clones, roughly four fifths seen once, with less than 15% in the top ten. The sequenced sample consisted of blood. The chain links TRBV6-2 or TRBV6-3 to TRBJ2-5; 13 nucleotides agree with TRBD2. This receptor was obtained from a woman aged 45-65 years in good health. Written as DNA, the CDR3 is TGTGCCAGCAGTTATTGGGGGACTAGCGGGAAAGAGACCCAGTACTTC. This encodes CASSYWGTSGKETQYF.